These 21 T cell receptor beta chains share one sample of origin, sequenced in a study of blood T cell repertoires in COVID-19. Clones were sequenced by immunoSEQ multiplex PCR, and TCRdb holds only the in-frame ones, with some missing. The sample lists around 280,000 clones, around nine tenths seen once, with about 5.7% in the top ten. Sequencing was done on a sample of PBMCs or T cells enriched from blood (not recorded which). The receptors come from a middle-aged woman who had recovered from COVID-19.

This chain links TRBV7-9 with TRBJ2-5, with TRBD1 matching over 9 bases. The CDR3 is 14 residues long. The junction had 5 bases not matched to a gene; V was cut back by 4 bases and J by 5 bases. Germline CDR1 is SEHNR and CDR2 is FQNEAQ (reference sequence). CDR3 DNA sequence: TGTGCCAGCAGCTGGGGACAGGGTTGGGAGACCCAGTACTTC. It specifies CASSWGQGWETQYF.

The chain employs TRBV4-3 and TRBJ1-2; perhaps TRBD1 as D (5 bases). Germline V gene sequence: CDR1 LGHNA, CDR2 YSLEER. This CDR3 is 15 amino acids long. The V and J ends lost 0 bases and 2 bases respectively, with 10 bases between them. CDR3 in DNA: TGCGCCAGCAGCCAAGATTATACAGGAAACTATGGCTACACCTTC. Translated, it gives CASSQDYTGNYGYTF.

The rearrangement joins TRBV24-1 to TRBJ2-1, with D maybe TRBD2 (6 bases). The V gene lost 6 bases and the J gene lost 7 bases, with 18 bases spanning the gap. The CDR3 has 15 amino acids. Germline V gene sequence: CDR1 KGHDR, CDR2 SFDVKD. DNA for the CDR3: TGTGCCACCAGTCCGCAGACTAGTTTGAGGAATGAGCAGTTCTTC. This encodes CATSPQTSLRNEQFF.

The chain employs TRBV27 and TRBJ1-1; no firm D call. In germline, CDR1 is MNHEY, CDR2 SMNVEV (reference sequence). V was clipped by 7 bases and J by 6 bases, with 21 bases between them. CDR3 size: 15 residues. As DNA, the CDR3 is TGTGCCAGCAACACGAGGGCGGGGAAGGGTGCTGAAGCTTTCTTT. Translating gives CASNTRAGKGAEAFF.

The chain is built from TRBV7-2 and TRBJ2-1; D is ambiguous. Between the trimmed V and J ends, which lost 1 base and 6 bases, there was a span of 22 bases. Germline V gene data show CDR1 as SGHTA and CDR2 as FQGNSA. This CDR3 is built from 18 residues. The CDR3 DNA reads TGTGCCAGCAGCTTAGGGGCAGATTGGCGTCAAGAAATCAATGAGCAGTTCTTC. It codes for CASSLGADWRQEINEQFF.

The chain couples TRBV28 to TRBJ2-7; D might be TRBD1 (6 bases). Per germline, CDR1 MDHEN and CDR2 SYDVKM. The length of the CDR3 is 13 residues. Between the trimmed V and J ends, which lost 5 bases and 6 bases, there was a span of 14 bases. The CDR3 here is CASSPPQGREQYF. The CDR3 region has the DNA TGTGCCAGCAGTCCCCCACAGGGCCGCGAGCAGTACTTC.

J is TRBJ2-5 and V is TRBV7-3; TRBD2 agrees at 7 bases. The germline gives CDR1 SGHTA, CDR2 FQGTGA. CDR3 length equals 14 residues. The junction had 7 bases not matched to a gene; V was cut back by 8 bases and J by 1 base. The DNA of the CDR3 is TGTGCCAGCTGGGGAGGGAGGGCCCAAGAGACCCAGTACTTC. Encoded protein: CASWGGRAQETQYF.

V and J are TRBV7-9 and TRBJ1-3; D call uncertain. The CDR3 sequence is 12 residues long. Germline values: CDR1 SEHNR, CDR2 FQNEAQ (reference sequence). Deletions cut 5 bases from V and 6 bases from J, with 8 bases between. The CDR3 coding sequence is TGTGCCAGCAGCCCTGAGGAAAACACCATATATTTT. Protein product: CASSPEENTIYF.

The DNA for the CDR3 is TGTGCAAGTCGCTTAGAACCGGGACTCCTCTCCTACAATGAGCAGTTCTTC. Amino acids: CASRLEPGLLSYNEQFF. The gene calls are TRBV12-2 and TRBJ2-1; no DNA check was done on the table's D call, TRBD2. TRBV12-2 corresponds to a pseudogene. This CDR3 comprises 17 residues.

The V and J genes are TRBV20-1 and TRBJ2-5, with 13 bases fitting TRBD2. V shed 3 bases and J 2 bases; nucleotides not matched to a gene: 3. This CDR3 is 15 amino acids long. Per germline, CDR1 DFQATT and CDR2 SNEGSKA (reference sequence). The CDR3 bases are TGCAGTGCTAGTACTAGCGGGAGGGCTCAAGAGACCCAGTACTTC. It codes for CSASTSGRAQETQYF.

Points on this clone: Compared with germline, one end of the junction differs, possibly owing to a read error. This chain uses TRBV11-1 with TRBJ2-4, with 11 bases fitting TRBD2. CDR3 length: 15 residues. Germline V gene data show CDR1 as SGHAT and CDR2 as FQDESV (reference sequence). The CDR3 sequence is CASRLAGGPGNIQYF. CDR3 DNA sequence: TGTGCCAGCAGATTAGCGGGAGGGCCTGGGAACATTCAGTACTTC. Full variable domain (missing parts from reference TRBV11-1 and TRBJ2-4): EAEVAQSPRYKITEKSQAVAFWCDPISGHATLYWYRQILGQGPELLVQFQDESVVDDSQLPKDRFSAERLKGVDSTLKIQPAELGDSAMYLCASRLAGGPGNIQYFGAGTRLSVL.

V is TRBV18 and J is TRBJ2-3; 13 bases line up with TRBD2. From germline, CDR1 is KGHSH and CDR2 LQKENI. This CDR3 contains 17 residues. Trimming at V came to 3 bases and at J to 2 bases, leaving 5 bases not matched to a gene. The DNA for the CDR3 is TGTGCCAGCTCACCGAGGGGACTAGCGGGAATCACAGATACGCAGTATTTT. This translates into CASSPRGLAGITDTQYF.

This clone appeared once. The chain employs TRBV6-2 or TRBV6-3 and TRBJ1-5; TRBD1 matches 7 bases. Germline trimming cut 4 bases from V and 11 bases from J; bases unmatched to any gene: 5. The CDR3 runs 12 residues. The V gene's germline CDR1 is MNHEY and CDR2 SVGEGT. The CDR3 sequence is CASSSRQGAQHF. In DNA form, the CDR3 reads TGTGCCAGCAGTTCAAGACAGGGAGCCCAGCATTTT.

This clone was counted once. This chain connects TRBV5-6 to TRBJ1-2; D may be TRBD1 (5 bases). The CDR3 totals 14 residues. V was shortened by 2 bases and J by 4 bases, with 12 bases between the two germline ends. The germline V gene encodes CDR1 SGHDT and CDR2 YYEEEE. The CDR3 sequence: CASSFRGMGYGYTF. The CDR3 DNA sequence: TGTGCCAGCAGCTTTAGGGGTATGGGCTATGGCTACACCTTC.

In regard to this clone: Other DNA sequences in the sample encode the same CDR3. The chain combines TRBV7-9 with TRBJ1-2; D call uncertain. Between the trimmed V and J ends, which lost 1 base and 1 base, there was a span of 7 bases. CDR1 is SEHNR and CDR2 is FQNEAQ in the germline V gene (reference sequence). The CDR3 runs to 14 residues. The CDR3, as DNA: TGTGCCAGCAGCTTAGGCACCGGTAACTATGGCTACACCTTC. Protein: CASSLGTGNYGYTF. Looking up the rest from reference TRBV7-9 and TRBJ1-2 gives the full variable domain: DTGVSQNPRHKITKRGQNVTFRCDPISEHNRLYWYRQTLGQGPEFLTYFQNEAQLEKSRLLSDRFSAERPKGSFSTLEIQRTEQGDSAMYLCASSLGTGNYGYTFGSGTRLTVV.

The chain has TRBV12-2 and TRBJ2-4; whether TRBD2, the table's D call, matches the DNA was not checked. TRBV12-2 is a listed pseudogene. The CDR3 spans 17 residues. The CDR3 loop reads CASRLGGERDSPRIQYF. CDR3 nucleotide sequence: TGTGCAAGTCGCTTAGGGGGGGAAAGGGATTCCCCCCGTATTCAGTACTTC.

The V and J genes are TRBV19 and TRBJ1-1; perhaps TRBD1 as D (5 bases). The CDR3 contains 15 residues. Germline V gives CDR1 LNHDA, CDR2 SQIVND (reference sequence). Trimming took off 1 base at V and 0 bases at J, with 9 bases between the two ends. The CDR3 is CASSIGDYMNTEAFF. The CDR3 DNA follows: TGTGCCAGTAGTATAGGGGACTACATGAACACTGAAGCTTTCTTT. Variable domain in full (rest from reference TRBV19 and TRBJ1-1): DGGITQSPKYLFRKEGQNVTLSCEQNLNHDAMYWYRQDPGQGLRLIYYSQIVNDFQKGDIAEGYSVSREKKESFPLTVTSAQKNPTAFYLCASSIGDYMNTEAFFGQGTRLTVV.

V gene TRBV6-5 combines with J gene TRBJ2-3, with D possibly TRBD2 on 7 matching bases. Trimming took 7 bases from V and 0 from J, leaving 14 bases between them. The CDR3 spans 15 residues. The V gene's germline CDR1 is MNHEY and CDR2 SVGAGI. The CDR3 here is CASTRGGASTDTQYF. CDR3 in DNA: TGTGCCAGCACCAGGGGAGGGGCTAGCACAGATACGCAGTATTTT.

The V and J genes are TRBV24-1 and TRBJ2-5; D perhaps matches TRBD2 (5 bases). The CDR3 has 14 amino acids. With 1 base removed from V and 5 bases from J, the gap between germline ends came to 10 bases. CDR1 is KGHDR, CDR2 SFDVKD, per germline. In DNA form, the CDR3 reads TGTGCCACCAGTGATTTTAGCGTTCGGGAGACCCAGTACTTC. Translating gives CATSDFSVRETQYF.

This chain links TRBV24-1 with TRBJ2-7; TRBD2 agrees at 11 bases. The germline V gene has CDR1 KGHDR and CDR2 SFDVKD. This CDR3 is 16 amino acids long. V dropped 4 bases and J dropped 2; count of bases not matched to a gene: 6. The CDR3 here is CATSDSGTSGTYEQYF. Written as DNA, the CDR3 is TGTGCCACCAGTGACTCCGGGACTAGCGGAACCTACGAGCAGTACTTC.

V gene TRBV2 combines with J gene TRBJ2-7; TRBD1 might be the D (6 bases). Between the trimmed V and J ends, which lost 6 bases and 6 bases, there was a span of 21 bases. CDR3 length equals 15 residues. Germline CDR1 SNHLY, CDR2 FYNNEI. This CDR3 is CASRYRDQIPSEQYF. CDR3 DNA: TGTGCCAGCAGATACAGGGATCAGATCCCCAGCGAGCAGTACTTC.